Sequencing of this T cell receptor (beta chain) was carried out in a study of shared clonotypes between healthy human individuals. About the research overall: Per donor, CD8 memory used one plate, CD8 naive used two, CD4 memory used three and CD4 naive used three.

The V end was cut by 0 bases, the J end by 2 bases, with 15 bases between. CDR3 length: 17 amino acids. The germline V gene has CDR1 LGHNA and CDR2 YSLEER. Each sorted subset replicate got 200 ng genomic DNA, roughly 30,000 genomes. TCRdb's copy holds only in-frame clones and misses some; the assay was immunoSEQ multiplex PCR. The table has fewer than 800,000 clones, around 90% seen once. In the naive CD8 group, cells lacked CD45RO and were positively selected for CCR7, so terminally differentiated effector memory CD45RA+ cells were left out. General study findings and limits: Sequencing depth was expected to affect clonotype sharing among donors.

This clone was counted a single time. What it binds is not known. The chain carries TRBV4-3 and TRBJ2-3; D uncertain. The TCR comes from a young man in good health. Sequencing was done on a sample of naive CD8+ T cells sorted from blood. The CDR3 DNA follows: TGCGCCAGCAGCCAAGATGGGTCAAGGCGGATCACAGATACGCAGTATTTT. It encodes CASSQDGSRRITDTQYF.